This TCR beta chain was identified in a study of PD-1 blockade in classical Hodgkin lymphoma. Trimming pared 3 bases from V and 4 bases from J, leaving 9 bases between. The CDR3 spans 13 residues. Germline CDR1 SGHTA, CDR2 FQGNSA. Data came from immunoSEQ multiplex PCR; TCRdb stores just in-frame clones and leaves some out. The sample holds fewer than 75,000 clones, approximately 90% seen once. All trial patients relapsed after autologous stem cell transplantation. The best responses consisted of complete response, partial response or progressive disease. This receptor was obtained from a human donor with classical Hodgkin lymphoma. The V and J genes are TRBV7-2 and TRBJ1-1, with D unresolved. The sample consisted of peripheral blood mononuclear cells (PBMCs), taken before the second cycle of nivolumab. In DNA, the CDR3 is TGTGCCAGCAGCTTTTCAGTTTCCACTGAAGCTTTCTTT. As protein: CASSFSVSTEAFF.